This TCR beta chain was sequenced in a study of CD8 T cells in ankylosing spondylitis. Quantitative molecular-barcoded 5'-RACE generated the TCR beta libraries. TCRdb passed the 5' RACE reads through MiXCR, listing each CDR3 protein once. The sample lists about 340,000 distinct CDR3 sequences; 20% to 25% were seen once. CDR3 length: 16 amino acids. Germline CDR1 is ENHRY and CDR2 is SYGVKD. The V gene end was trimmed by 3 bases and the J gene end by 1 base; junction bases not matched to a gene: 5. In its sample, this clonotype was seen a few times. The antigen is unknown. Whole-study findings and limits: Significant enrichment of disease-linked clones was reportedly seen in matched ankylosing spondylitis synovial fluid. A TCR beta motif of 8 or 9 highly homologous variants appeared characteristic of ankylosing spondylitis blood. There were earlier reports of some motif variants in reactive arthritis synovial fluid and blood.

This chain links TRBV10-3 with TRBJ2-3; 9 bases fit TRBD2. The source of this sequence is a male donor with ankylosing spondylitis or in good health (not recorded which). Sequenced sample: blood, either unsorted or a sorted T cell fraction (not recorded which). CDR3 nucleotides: TGTGCCATCAGTGATGGGCTAGCGGGGCGCACAGATACGCAGTATTTT. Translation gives CAISDGLAGRTDTQYF.